This T cell receptor beta chain was captured in a study of blood T cell repertoires in COVID-19 (dated by TCRdb to the early 2020s). Turning to the overall study: Collaborator samples came from the United States, Italy and Spain and covered acute and convalescent phases of COVID-19. The material from the prospective study consisted of cDNA or gDNA derived from T cells, B-cell-depleted T cells, or PBMCs. Subjects who had been exposed to COVID-19, were actively infected with it, or had recovered from it provided the deeply sampled blood TCRbeta repertoires that made up the dataset. A freely available public database, intended as a resource for researchers studying the immune response to SARS-CoV-2, is where the repertoires were released. The samples were drawn from two sources: the first 160 participants of the ongoing ImmuneRACE study, and 1,200 or so subjects contributed by 6 global collaborators. Nearly every sample came with metadata listing a de-identified subject ID, COVID-19 status, age in years and sex. HLA class I and class II types, where available, came from metadata supplied by the sample provider rather than from assay-based typing. The full study reports these points: The amount of clinical and demographic metadata varied by source and participant and was provided uncurated.

The CDR3 covers 12 residues, taking in both the cysteine and the phenylalanine. This entry keeps only the CDR3 DNA: 36 bases, framed from base 1. Trimming at the junction amounts to 6 bases on V and 0 bases on J, and the germline ends lie 6 bases apart. The germline V gene sets CDR1 to SNHLY and CDR2 to FYNNEI. Each collaborating institution followed its own protocols to collect whole blood in K2EDTA tubes. Collaborator samples were shipped for TCRbeta analysis as frozen whole blood, isolated PBMCs, or DNA extracted from either sample type. A word on this clone: Its binding antigen is unknown. Per-base quality was not reported, and no clone a single base away is much larger than it.

The immunoSEQ Assay, a bias-controlled multiplex PCR, was used to amplify TCRbeta CDR3 regions from genomic DNA. Per the source publication's procedure: The number of nucleated cells in each sample was estimated from the amplification of reference gene primers within the assay. To quantify the absolute abundance of each unique TCRbeta CDR3 rearrangement, sequence reads were collapsed and filtered. Productive Simpson clonality was computed per sample as the square root of Simpson's diversity index over productive rearrangements. The table was pulled from immuneACCESS by TCRdb, which kept in-frame rearrangements only. Such tables lose some clones; where checked, under half of the loss comes from unresolved V genes, and the rest has no known cause. Clone size and V and J calls were adopted from that table, with D and trimming inferred from the DNA. In this sample the table shows approximately 9,500 clones, about nine tenths of which occur a single time. The ten top clones hold roughly 5.2% of the sample.

This TCR came from a human donor in a cohort sampled during active COVID-19. Input material: peripheral blood. The receptor chain draws on TRBV2 and TRBJ2-7; the D gene is unclear. Read as DNA, the sequence is TGTGCCAGCAGCCGACTCTCCTACGAGCAGTACTTC. The translation is CASSRLSYEQYF.